Detailed here is one T cell receptor (beta chain). This sample is part of a study of OX40 agonist ivuxolimab in advanced cancers. TCRdb's copy holds only in-frame clones and misses some; the assay was immunoSEQ multiplex PCR. The table has about 77,000 clones, over 85% seen once. The V segment lost 0 bases and the J segment 7 bases; nucleotides outside the gene matches: 3. Per the germline V gene, CDR1 is LGHNA and CDR2 is YNFKEQ. This CDR3 has 15 amino acids. Sequenced material: CD4+ or CD8+ T cells sorted from blood, taken in a trial of the OX40 agonist ivuxolimab. This chain links TRBV4-2 with TRBJ1-1; 12 bases are a match to TRBD1. This clonotype was obtained from an adult with an advanced solid tumor such as melanoma, head and neck, liver or kidney cancer. The CDR3: CASSQDWDRGREAFF. The CDR3 DNA sequence: TGTGCCAGCAGCCAAGATTGGGACAGGGGGCGTGAAGCTTTCTTT.